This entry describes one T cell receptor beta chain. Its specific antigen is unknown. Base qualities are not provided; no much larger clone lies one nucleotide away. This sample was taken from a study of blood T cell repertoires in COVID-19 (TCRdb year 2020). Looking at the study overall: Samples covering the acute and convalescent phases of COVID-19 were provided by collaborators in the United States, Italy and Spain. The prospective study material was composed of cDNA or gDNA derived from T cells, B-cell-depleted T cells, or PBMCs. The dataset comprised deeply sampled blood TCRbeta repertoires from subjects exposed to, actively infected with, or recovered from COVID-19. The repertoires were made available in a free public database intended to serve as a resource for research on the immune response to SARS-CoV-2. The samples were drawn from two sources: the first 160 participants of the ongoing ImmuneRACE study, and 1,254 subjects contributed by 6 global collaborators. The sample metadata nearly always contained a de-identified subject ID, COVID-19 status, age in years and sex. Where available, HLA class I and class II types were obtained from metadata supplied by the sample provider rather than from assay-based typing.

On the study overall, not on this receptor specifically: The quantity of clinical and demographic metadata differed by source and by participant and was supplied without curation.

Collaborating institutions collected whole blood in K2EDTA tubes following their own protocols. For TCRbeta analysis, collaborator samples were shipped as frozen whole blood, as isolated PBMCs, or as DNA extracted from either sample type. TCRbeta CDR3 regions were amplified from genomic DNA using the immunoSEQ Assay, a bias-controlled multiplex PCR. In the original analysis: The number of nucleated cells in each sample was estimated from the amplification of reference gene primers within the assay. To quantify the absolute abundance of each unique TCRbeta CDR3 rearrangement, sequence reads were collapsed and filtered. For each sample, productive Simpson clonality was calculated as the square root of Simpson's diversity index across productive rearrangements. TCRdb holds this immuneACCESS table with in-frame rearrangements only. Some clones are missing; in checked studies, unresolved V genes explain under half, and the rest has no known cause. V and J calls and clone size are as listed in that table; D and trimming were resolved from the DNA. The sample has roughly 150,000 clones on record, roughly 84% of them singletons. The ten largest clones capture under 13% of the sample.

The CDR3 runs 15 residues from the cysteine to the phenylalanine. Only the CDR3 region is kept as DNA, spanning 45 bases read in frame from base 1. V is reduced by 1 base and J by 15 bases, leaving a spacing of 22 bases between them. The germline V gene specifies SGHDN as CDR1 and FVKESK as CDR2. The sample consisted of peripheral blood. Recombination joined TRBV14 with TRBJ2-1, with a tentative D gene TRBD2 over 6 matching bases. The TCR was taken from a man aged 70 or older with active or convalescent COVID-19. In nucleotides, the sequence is TGTGCCAGCAGCCAAGGACGGAGTAGCGGCCGTCAAGTGTTCTTC. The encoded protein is CASSQGRSSGRQVFF.